The 3 T cell receptor beta chains below all came from one sample that was sequenced in a study of CD8 T cells in ankylosing spondylitis. No antigen has been assigned to these receptors. Study-wide results and caveats: Ankylosing spondylitis blood seemed to carry a telltale TCR beta motif made of several highly homologous variants.

TCRdb re-called the 5' RACE reads through MiXCR, storing one row per CDR3 protein. The sample includes 330,000 or so distinct CDR3 sequences, approximately 8.2% of them seen just once. The sample consisted of blood, either unsorted or a sorted T cell fraction (not recorded which). All receptors come from a male donor with ankylosing spondylitis.

In this sample, this clonotype turned up a few times. The gene calls are TRBV11-2 and TRBJ1-2, with TRBD1 as a possible D gene (5 bases). V lost 5 bases to trimming and J lost 5 bases, with 9 bases between them. The germline CDR1 and CDR2 sequences are SGHAT and FQNNGV. The CDR3 loop spans 12 amino acids. CDR3: CASSNGGYGYTF. The CDR3 nucleotides are TGTGCCAGCAGCAACGGGGGTTATGGCTACACCTTC.

This clonotype was counted between two and nine times. V usage is TRBV7-2 and J usage is TRBJ2-5; no clear D. CDR1 and CDR2 from the germline V gene are SGHTA and FQGNSA. The CDR3 runs 13 residues. Trimming pared 5 bases from V and 3 bases from J, leaving 10 bases between. The CDR3 loop is CASSPRAKETQYF. The CDR3 DNA reads TGTGCCAGCAGCCCCCGGGCTAAAGAGACCCAGTACTTC. Using reference TRBV7-2 and TRBJ2-5 for the parts outside the CDR3, the full variable domain is GAGVSQSPSNKVTEKGKDVELRCDPISGHTALYWYRQSLGQGLEFLIYFQGNSAPDKSGLPSDRFSAERTGGSVSTLTIQRTQQEDSAVYLCASSPRAKETQYFGPGTRLLVL.

This clonotype was seen repeatedly, ten times or more. The chain joins TRBV12-3 or TRBV12-4 to TRBJ2-1, with 9 bases lining up with TRBD2. This CDR3 is 17 amino acids long. V lost 3 bases and J lost 7; bases outside the gene matches: 13. Here the CDR3 reads CASSFGLSGRNKNEQFF. The DNA for the CDR3 is TGTGCCAGCAGTTTCGGACTCAGCGGGAGGAACAAAAATGAGCAGTTCTTC.